The 32 T cell receptor beta chains listed next were all sequenced from one sample in a study of technical replicates of blood from several donors (dated by TCRdb to 2017 to 2019). Library method: the immunoSEQ multiplex PCR assay. TCRdb stores this immuneACCESS table with in-frame sequences only. Part of the clones is absent; in the studies checked, under half of the shortfall reflects unresolved V genes, and no reason is known for the rest. This sample is represented by 80,000 to 100,000 clones; about 95% of them were singletons. 0.36% of the sample goes to the ten largest clones. Input material: T cells isolated from PBMCs. The receptors here all came from a human donor in good health.

The genes are TRBV4-2 and TRBJ2-7; TRBD2 might be the D (5 bases). Trimming removed 1 base from V and 0 bases from J, with 13 bases in between. The CDR3 contains 16 residues. Germline values: CDR1 LGHNA, CDR2 YNFKEQ. CDR3 amino acids: CASSQVFERDSYEQYF. CDR3 bases: TGTGCCAGCAGCCAAGTATTCGAGAGGGACTCCTACGAGCAGTACTTC.

The chain couples TRBV4-3 to TRBJ1-2; a weak D match, TRBD1 (5 bases). This CDR3 is built from 15 residues. V was shortened by 0 bases and J by 2 bases, with 10 bases between the two germline ends. Germline CDR1 reads LGHNA; CDR2 reads YSLEER. The CDR3 loop is CASSQDAGENYGYTF. The CDR3 bases are TGCGCCAGCAGCCAAGATGCGGGGGAAAACTATGGCTACACCTTC.

Written as DNA, the CDR3 is TGTGCCAGCAGCTTCTTAGCGGGAGAATCCTACAATGAGCAGTTCTTC. As protein: CASSFLAGESYNEQFF. This sequence joins TRBV7-6 and TRBJ2-1; 9 nucleotides line up with TRBD2. Germline V CDR1 and CDR2: SGHVS, FNYEAQ. V shed 3 bases and J 1 base; nucleotides not matched to a gene: 4. The length of the CDR3 is 16 residues.

The chain combines TRBV9 with TRBJ2-1, with 10 positions matching TRBD1. Germline V gene data show CDR1 as SGDLS and CDR2 as YYNGEE. This CDR3 has 13 amino acids. Trimming removed 7 bases from V and 6 bases from J; junction bases left unmatched: 4. As DNA, the CDR3 is TGTGCCAGCGGACAGGGGGTGGTCAATGAGCAGTTCTTC. Protein product: CASGQGVVNEQFF.

This clone was seen a single time. The J gene is TRBJ2-7, the V gene TRBV7-6; 8 bases line up with TRBD2. V shed 5 bases, J shed 3 bases, and the junction held 6 bases outside the gene matches. This CDR3 comprises 14 residues. Germline V gene lookup returns CDR1 SGHVS and CDR2 FNYEAQ. In DNA form, the CDR3 reads TGTGCCAGCAGCGAACCGGGGGGGGTCTACGAGCAGTACTTC. Amino acid sequence: CASSEPGGVYEQYF. The full variable domain, its missing parts supplied by reference TRBV7-6 and TRBJ2-7, is GAGVSQSPRYKVTKRGQDVALRCDPISGHVSLYWYRQALGQGPEFLTYFNYEAQQDKSGLPNDRFSAERPEGSISTLTIQRTEQRDSAMYRCASSEPGGVYEQYFGPGTRLTVT.

The chain combines TRBV6-1 with TRBJ2-3; 7 bases are a match to TRBD2. After removal of 6 bases from V and 2 bases from J, the junction contained 8 bases not matched to a gene. Germline V CDR1 and CDR2: MNHNS, SASEGT. The CDR3 runs to 15 residues. The CDR3 sequence is CASRGGLGNTDTQYF. The CDR3 nucleotides are TGTGCCAGCAGGGGAGGACTAGGGAACACAGATACGCAGTATTTT.

The rearrangement uses TRBV6-1 and TRBJ2-5; D is unclear. This CDR3 is 12 amino acids long. V was trimmed by 4 bases and J by 3 bases, leaving 6 bases between them. The germline gives CDR1 MNHNS, CDR2 SASEGT. The chain's CDR3 is CASSAQKETQYF. The CDR3 nucleotides read TGTGCCAGCAGTGCCCAGAAAGAGACCCAGTACTTC.

The V gene is TRBV4-3, the J gene TRBJ2-3; D is undetermined. The CDR3 has 16 residues. V was trimmed by 0 bases and J by 0 bases, leaving 10 bases between them. The germline V gene has CDR1 LGHNA and CDR2 YSLEER. DNA for the CDR3: TGCGCCAGCAGCCAAGATGGGCAGGCGAGCACAGATACGCAGTATTTT. Residues: CASSQDGQASTDTQYF.

The chain employs TRBV5-6 and TRBJ2-7; tentatively, D is TRBD2 (6 bases). From germline, CDR1 is SGHDT and CDR2 YYEEEE. V was trimmed by 0 bases and J by 2 bases, leaving 15 bases between them. This CDR3 spans 16 amino acids. CDR3 nucleotides: TGTGCCAGCAGCTTGGAGGACTACGAGGTTGCCTACGAGCAGTACTTC. It specifies CASSLEDYEVAYEQYF.

V gene TRBV7-2 combines with J gene TRBJ1-2; D uncertain. The V end lost 2 bases, the J end lost 6 bases, and 16 bases lay between the germline ends. The V gene's germline CDR1 is SGHTA and CDR2 FQGNSA. This CDR3 region has 15 residues. CDR3 protein: CASSLQGLRGNGYTF. CDR3 bases: TGTGCCAGCAGCTTACAAGGGTTAAGAGGGAATGGCTACACCTTC.

For this clone: One end of the junction does not line up with germline, which may come from a read error. Other DNA sequences in this specimen translate into the identical CDR3. This chain connects TRBV7-8 to TRBJ2-1, with D perhaps TRBD2 (6 bases). Germline V gives CDR1 SGHVS, CDR2 FQNEAQ. The CDR3 spans 14 residues. The CDR3 spells CASSSWRAYNEQFF. In DNA form, the CDR3 reads TGTGCCAGCAGCTCGTGGAGGGCCTACAATGAGCAATTCTTC. Using reference TRBV7-8 and TRBJ2-1 for the parts outside the CDR3, the full variable domain is GAGVSQSPRYKVAKRGQDVALRCDPISGHVSLFWYQQALGQGPEFLTYFQNEAQLDKSGLPSDRFFAERPEGSVSTLKIQRTQQEDSAVYLCASSSWRAYNEQFFGPGTRLTVL.

The chain is built from TRBV19 and TRBJ2-3; tentative D call: TRBD1 (5 bases). Trimming pared 7 bases from V and 7 bases from J, leaving 18 bases between. Germline values: CDR1 LNHDA, CDR2 SQIVND (reference sequence). The CDR3 spans 14 residues. The CDR3 region has the DNA TGTGCCAGTACGAAGGGGAAGAATCGAAATACGCAGTATTTT. Amino acids: CASTKGKNRNTQYF.

This sequence joins TRBV6-1 and TRBJ1-4, with D perhaps TRBD1 (5 bases). Trimming stripped 0 bases from V and 8 bases from J, with 13 bases between. Germline assignment: CDR1 MNHNS and CDR2 SASEGT. CDR3 length: 15 residues. CDR3: CASSEARETEEKLFF. The CDR3 bases are TGTGCCAGCAGTGAAGCGCGGGAGACAGAGGAAAAACTGTTTTTT.

The genes are TRBV13 and TRBJ2-5, with TRBD1 matching 7 bases. V dropped 5 bases and J dropped 2; count of bases not matched to a gene: 11. This CDR3 spans 16 amino acids. Germline values: CDR1 PRHDT, CDR2 FYEKMQ (reference sequence). CDR3: CASSPDIRQGQETQYF. CDR3 DNA: TGTGCCAGCAGCCCTGACATCCGACAGGGTCAAGAGACCCAGTACTTC. Combining the CDR3 with reference TRBV13 and TRBJ2-5 gives the whole variable domain AAGVIQSPRHLIKEKRETATLKCYPIPRHDTVYWYQQGPGQDPQFLISFYEKMQSDKGSIPDRFSAQQFSDYHSELNMSSLELGDSALYFCASSPDIRQGQETQYFGPGTRLLVL.

The chain has TRBV2 and TRBJ2-3, with unresolved D. Trimming left V 5 bases short and J 4 bases short, with 13 bases between. The CDR3 is made up of 14 amino acids. From germline, CDR1 is SNHLY and CDR2 FYNNEI. Written as DNA, the CDR3 is TGTGCCAGCAGTCCCCTTGAGTCTCCAGATACGCAGTATTTT. It codes for CASSPLESPDTQYF.

The count of this clone is one. The chain employs TRBV6-4 and TRBJ1-5, with no clear D. Trimming cost V 8 bases and J 6 bases, with 11 bases left between them. Germline loops: CDR1 MRHNA, CDR2 SNTAGT. This CDR3 has 12 amino acids. DNA of the CDR3: TGTGCCAGCCGACTCCGACCTCAGCCCCAGCATTTT. It is translated as CASRLRPQPQHF.

This rearrangement joins TRBV6-7 to TRBJ2-7, with D maybe TRBD1 (6 bases). TRBV6-7 is an ORF; its function is uncertain. The CDR3 contains 16 residues. V shed 7 bases and J shed 0 bases, with 19 bases lying between them. Here the CDR3 reads CASNSRRQASSYEQYF. The CDR3, as DNA: TGTGCCAGCAACTCCCGTCGACAGGCAAGCTCCTACGAGCAGTACTTC.

This clone was picked up a small number of times. The rearrangement links TRBV7-2 to TRBJ2-1, with D possibly matching TRBD2 (6 bases). CDR1 SGHTA and CDR2 FQGNSA come from the germline V gene. There are 16 residues in the CDR3. V was clipped by 6 bases and J by 1 base, with 16 bases between them. The CDR3 DNA sequence: TGTGCCAGCAGTCCCGGGGGAATTACTTCCTACAATGAGCAGTTCTTC. Translated: CASSPGGITSYNEQFF.

The chain joins TRBV5-8 to TRBJ2-5, with 12 positions matching TRBD1. CDR1 SGHTS and CDR2 YDEGEE come from the germline V gene. Trimming took 0 bases from V and 5 from J; bases not matched to a gene: 8. The CDR3 is 17 amino acids. CDR3 sequence (DNA): TGTGCCAGCAGCTTGGGAGGCGGGACAGGGGGCTTGGAGACCCAGTACTTC. Residues: CASSLGGGTGGLETQYF.

This clone was seen once. The CDR3 loop reads CASSRRFPGKDGYTF. The CDR3, as DNA: TGTGCCAGCAGCCGAAGATTTCCAGGGAAGGATGGCTACACCTTC. V and J are TRBV14 and TRBJ1-2; D might be TRBD1 (5 bases). CDR1 and CDR2 from the germline V gene are SGHDN and FVKESK. The CDR3 runs 15 residues. Deletions cut 4 bases from V and 6 bases from J, with 18 bases between. Full variable domain (missing parts from reference TRBV14 and TRBJ1-2): EAGVTQFPSHSVIEKGQTVTLRCDPISGHDNLYWYRRVMGKEIKFLLHFVKESKQDESGMPNNRFLAERTGGTYSTLKVQPAELEDSGVYFCASSRRFPGKDGYTFGSGTRLTVV.

This chain links TRBV27 with TRBJ2-7, with a tentative D call TRBD2 (6 bases). Germline lookup yields CDR1 MNHEY and CDR2 SMNVEV (reference sequence). V gave up 5 bases and J gave up 11 bases, with 16 bases separating them. The CDR3 spans 12 residues. DNA of the CDR3: TGTGCCAGCAGTCCTAGAGCTGGGGAGGAGTACTTC. As protein: CASSPRAGEEYF.

The rearrangement uses TRBV7-2 and TRBJ2-7, with D possibly being TRBD1 (5 bases). V was trimmed by 1 base and J by 3 bases, leaving 10 bases between them. The length of the CDR3 is 14 residues. Germline assignment: CDR1 SGHTA and CDR2 FQGNSA. The CDR3 here is CASSLGQGLYEQYF. The CDR3, as DNA: TGTGCCAGCAGCTTAGGCCAGGGTCTCTACGAGCAGTACTTC.

V and J are TRBV2 and TRBJ2-1; 11 nucleotides align to TRBD2. The V gene end was trimmed by 6 bases and the J gene end by 4 bases; junction bases not matched to a gene: 5. Germline assignment: CDR1 SNHLY and CDR2 FYNNEI. The CDR3 length is 15 residues. The CDR3 coding sequence is TGTGCCAGCAGGCCGGGGACTAGCGGATACAATGAGCAGTTCTTC. The encoded protein is CASRPGTSGYNEQFF.

The chain uses TRBV4-2 and TRBJ1-5; a possible D gene is TRBD1 (6 bases). V gave up 1 base and J gave up 0 bases, with 13 bases separating them. CDR1 LGHNA and CDR2 YNFKEQ come from the germline V gene. The CDR3 is made up of 17 amino acids. CDR3 sequence reads: CASSQGAGALSNQPQHF. The CDR3 bases are TGTGCCAGCAGCCAAGGGGCGGGGGCTCTTAGCAATCAGCCCCAGCATTTT.

The chain couples TRBV5-1 to TRBJ2-1; D is possibly TRBD2 (6 bases). CDR3 length equals 15 residues. The V gene lost 0 bases and the J gene lost 3 bases, with 10 bases spanning the gap. Germline-derived CDR1 and CDR2 are SGHRS and YFSETQ. Here the CDR3 DNA reads TGCGCCAGCAGCTTGGAGGCTAGCGTCTACAATGAGCAGTTCTTC. Its protein is CASSLEASVYNEQFF.

The chain uses TRBV5-1 and TRBJ1-1, with TRBD1 matching 8 bases. The V gene's germline CDR1 is SGHRS and CDR2 YFSETQ. The CDR3 has 16 amino acids. Trimming at V came to 0 bases and at J to 5 bases, leaving 9 bases not matched to a gene. CDR3: CASSLEHRGVGTEAFF. CDR3 DNA: TGCGCCAGCAGCTTGGAGCACAGGGGGGTTGGTACTGAAGCTTTCTTT.

This chain connects TRBV19 to TRBJ2-1; 9 nucleotides align to TRBD1. J lost 3 bases, V lost 10 bases, and 7 bases had no gene match. CDR1 and CDR2 (germline): LNHDA, SQIVND (reference sequence). The CDR3 extends over 14 amino acids. CDR3 in DNA: TGTGCCACCTGCCGGGACAGGGACTACAATGAGCAGTTCTTC. It is translated as CATCRDRDYNEQFF.

The chain couples TRBV7-2 to TRBJ2-7; D may be TRBD2 (6 bases). The length of the CDR3 is 15 residues. The germline gives CDR1 SGHTA, CDR2 FQGNSA. V was pared by 1 base and J by 2 bases, with 12 bases between. Written as DNA, the CDR3 is TGTGCCAGCAGCTTAGACAGCGGGCTAGCCTACGAGCAGTACTTC. Its protein product is CASSLDSGLAYEQYF.

The CDR3: CASSQDIRGGYTF. The CDR3 coding sequence is TGCGCCAGCAGCCAAGACATCAGGGGCGGCTACACCTTC. V usage is TRBV4-1 and J usage is TRBJ1-2, with TRBD1 as a possible D gene (6 bases). This CDR3 contains 13 residues. Germline V gene data show CDR1 as MGHRA and CDR2 as YSYEKL. V lost 0 bases, J lost 8 bases, and 10 bases lay in between.

This clone was seen a single time. J is TRBJ2-5 and V is TRBV4-1, with D hard to call. This CDR3 spans 15 amino acids. Germline CDR1 is MGHRA and CDR2 is YSYEKL. Trimming cost V 2 bases and J 5 bases, with 15 bases left between them. CDR3 in amino acids: CASSQTEFIEETQYF. The DNA for the CDR3 is TGCGCCAGCAGCCAAACAGAGTTTATTGAGGAGACCCAGTACTTC.

The CDR3 sequence is CASSRDSTGELFF. CDR3 bases: TGCGCCAGCAGTCGGGACAGTACCGGGGAGCTGTTTTTT. V and J are TRBV10-1 and TRBJ2-2, with TRBD1 matching over 7 bases. The J segment lost 5 bases and the V segment lost 5 bases, leaving 2 bases of the junction unmatched. The germline CDR1 and CDR2 sequences are WNHNN and SYGVQD (reference sequence). The CDR3 runs to 13 residues.

V and J are TRBV25-1 and TRBJ2-7; 8 bases align to TRBD2. The CDR3 spans 16 residues. V gave up 1 base and J gave up 8 bases; unmatched junction bases: 13. The V gene's germline CDR1 is MGHDK and CDR2 SYGVNS. In DNA form, the CDR3 reads TGTGCCAGCAGTGAATCCGGGGGGGATTCAGGGTACAAGCAGTACTTC. Translated, it gives CASSESGGDSGYKQYF.